The rows below give T cell receptor beta chains drawn from one sample of a study of cytomegalovirus exposure and HLA in healthy donors. The protocol was immunoSEQ multiplex PCR, while the TCRdb copy is restricted to in-frame clones and leaves out a portion. In the table there are around 120,000 clones, about four fifths of which are singletons. Material for sequencing was PBMCs. The receptors originated from a man between 25 and 39 years old in good health and CMV-seropositive. Both conserved end residues are part of each CDR3. The D gene is left open where the match is weak. Size tells how often a clone was seen (once, few, many) or the class of an expanded clone, and some rows leave it out.

J: TRBJ2-3; D: .; size: .; V: TRBV11-3; DNA: TGTGCCAGCAGCTTAGGCCGGTGGACACCTCCGAGCACAGATACGCAGTATTTT; CDR3: CASSLGRWTPPSTDTQYF
J: TRBJ2-7; D: TRBD2; size: .; V: TRBV12-5; DNA: TGTGCTAGTGGTCCGTGGACTAGCGGATCCTACGAGCAGTACTTC; CDR3: CASGPWTSGSYEQYF
J: TRBJ1-2; D: .; size: .; V: TRBV21-1; DNA: TGTGCCAGCAGTACCCGAGACAGGGACGATGGCTACACCTTC; CDR3: CASSTRDRDDGYTF
J: TRBJ2-1; D: .; size: .; V: TRBV5-8; DNA: TGTGCCAGCAGCTTCCGGGACTCGCGGAATGAGCAGTTCTTC; CDR3: CASSFRDSRNEQFF
J: TRBJ1-2; D: .; size: .; V: TRBV28; DNA: TGTGCCAGCAGTACTGGTTTACAGGGCCCCTATGGCTATACCTTC; CDR3: CASSTGLQGPYGYTF
J: TRBJ2-3; D: TRBD2; size: .; V: TRBV11-2; DNA: TGTGCCAGCAGCTTACAGCGGGGGGAGGAGAATTTT; CDR3: CASSLQRGEENF
J: TRBJ1-1; D: .; size: .; V: TRBV30; DNA: TGTGCCTGGGTTAACAGCCCTGGGACTGAAGCTTTCTTT; CDR3: CAWVNSPGTEAFF
J: TRBJ1-2; D: .; size: .; V: TRBV5-1; DNA: TGCGCCAGCAGCCCCATGGCGGGGCCCGGGGGCTACACCTTC; CDR3: CASSPMAGPGGYTF
J: TRBJ2-3; D: TRBD2; size: .; V: TRBV7-9; DNA: TGTTCCAGCAGTCGACTAGCGGGAGACACAGATACGCAGTATTTT; CDR3: CSSSRLAGDTDTQYF
J: TRBJ2-5; D: .; size: .; V: TRBV7-2; DNA: TGTGCCAGCAGCCGCGTCGGGAGAGTGGAGACCCAGTACTTC; CDR3: CASSRVGRVETQYF
J: TRBJ1-3; D: .; size: .; V: TRBV5-5; DNA: TGTGCCAGCAGCTTGTGGACTCGAAACACCATATATTTT; CDR3: CASSLWTRNTIYF
J: TRBJ2-1; D: TRBD2; size: .; V: TRBV10-1; DNA: TGCGCCAGCAGAGGGGGGCTAGCGGGGTTCTCCTACAATGAGCAGTTCTTC; CDR3: CASRGGLAGFSYNEQFF
J: TRBJ2-2; D: TRBD2; size: .; V: TRBV19; DNA: TGTGCCAGTAGTGCTGGGACTAGCGGTAACACCGGGGAGCTGTTTTTT; CDR3: CASSAGTSGNTGELFF
J: TRBJ2-5; D: TRBD1; size: once; V: TRBV7-9; DNA: TGTGCCAGCAGCTGGACAGGGTCAGAGACCCAGTACTTC; CDR3: CASSWTGSETQYF
J: TRBJ2-5; D: .; size: .; V: TRBV5-8; DNA: TGTGCCAGCAGTGACAGGATACAAGAGACCCAGTACTTC; CDR3: CASSDRIQETQYF
J: TRBJ1-3; D: .; size: .; V: TRBV14; DNA: TGTGCCAGCAGCCAAGAGCCCCTGAGCTCTGGAAACACCATATATTTT; CDR3: CASSQEPLSSGNTIYF
J: TRBJ2-3; D: TRBD2; size: .; V: TRBV13; DNA: TGTGCCAGCCAACCCTCGGGGGGGGGCACAGATACGCAGTATTTT; CDR3: CASQPSGGGTDTQYF
J: TRBJ1-1; D: .; size: .; V: TRBV7-2; DNA: TGTGCCAGCAGCTTGTTTAAGGGGTGGAACACTGAAGCTTTCTTT; CDR3: CASSLFKGWNTEAFF
J: TRBJ1-1; D: .; size: few; V: TRBV25-1; DNA: TGTGCCAGCAGCCGGAACACTGAAGCTTTCTTT; CDR3: CASSRNTEAFF
J: TRBJ2-7; D: TRBD2; size: .; V: TRBV28; DNA: TGTGCCAGCAGTTCTCCCGGGACTACCTACGAGCAGTACTTC; CDR3: CASSSPGTTYEQYF
J: TRBJ2-5; D: .; size: .; V: TRBV5-1; DNA: TGCGCCAGCAGCTTGGATGAGGAGACCCAGTACTTC; CDR3: CASSLDEETQYF
J: TRBJ2-4; D: .; size: once; V: TRBV6-1; DNA: TGTGCCAGCACTCTTTCCGGGGTACTCAAAAACAGTCAGTACTTC; CDR3: CASTLSGVLKNSQYF
J: TRBJ2-5; D: .; size: .; V: TRBV5-4; DNA: TGTGCCAGCAGCTCAGACAGGCAAGAGACCCAGTACTTC; CDR3: CASSSDRQETQYF
J: TRBJ2-2; D: .; size: .; V: TRBV4-3; DNA: TGCGCCAGCAGCCAAGATCAGATATCCACCCTCGCGAACACCGGGGAGCTGTTTTTT; CDR3: CASSQDQISTLANTGELFF
J: TRBJ2-5; D: TRBD2; size: once; V: TRBV19; DNA: TGTGCCAGTAGTATAGCCAGGCGGGGGGGCCGGGAGACCCAGTACTTC; CDR3: CASSIARRGGRETQYF
J: TRBJ2-7; D: .; size: .; V: TRBV29-1; DNA: TGCAGCGTTGAAGGGGGGGATGCACACGAGCAGTACTTC; CDR3: CSVEGGDAHEQYF
J: TRBJ2-7; D: TRBD2; size: .; V: TRBV28; DNA: TGTGCCAGCAGTTTAGGACCGGGACTAGCGGGAGACGAGCAGTACTTC; CDR3: CASSLGPGLAGDEQYF
J: TRBJ1-1; D: TRBD1; size: .; V: TRBV6-1; DNA: TGTGCCAGCAGCCTACAGGGGGTGGGGAACACTGAAGCTTTCTTT; CDR3: CASSLQGVGNTEAFF
J: TRBJ1-5; D: .; size: .; V: TRBV5-1; DNA: TGCGCCAGCAGCCAAACGACAGGTAGCAATCAGCCCCAGCATTTT; CDR3: CASSQTTGSNQPQHF
J: TRBJ2-1; D: TRBD2; size: .; V: TRBV5-1; DNA: TGCGCCAGCAGCCCTAATCCCGGGACTAGCGGGAGTACCTACAATGAGCAGTTCTTC; CDR3: CASSPNPGTSGSTYNEQFF
J: TRBJ2-7; D: TRBD2; size: once; V: TRBV7-3; DNA: TGTGCCAGCAGCCCTTCCCCGGGGGGCTACGAGCAGTACTTC; CDR3: CASSPSPGGYEQYF
J: TRBJ2-7; D: .; size: few; V: TRBV18; DNA: TGTGCCAGCTCACCACCGGGCTCGGACGAGCAGTACTTC; CDR3: CASSPPGSDEQYF
J: TRBJ2-3; D: .; size: .; V: TRBV6-6; DNA: TGTGCCAGCAGCAAGAACAGGGTTAGCACAGATACGCAGTATTTT; CDR3: CASSKNRVSTDTQYF
J: TRBJ1-2; D: .; size: .; V: TRBV6-4; DNA: TGTGCCAGCAGTGATGAGGGCTATGGCTACACCTTC; CDR3: CASSDEGYGYTF
J: TRBJ1-4; D: .; size: once; V: TRBV9; DNA: TGTGCCAGCAGCGTAGCGGACTCGGCTAATGAAAAACTGTTTTTT; CDR3: CASSVADSANEKLFF
J: TRBJ2-5; D: .; size: .; V: TRBV5-1; DNA: TGCGCCAGCAGCCCAGGCTTAGAGACCCAGTACTTC; CDR3: CASSPGLETQYF
J: TRBJ1-1; D: .; size: .; V: TRBV30; DNA: TGTGCCTGGAGCGCGGGGCTTGAAGCTTTCTTT; CDR3: CAWSAGLEAFF
J: TRBJ2-2; D: TRBD1; size: .; V: TRBV6-5; DNA: TGTGCCAGCAGTTACTCGGGGGGACAGGGACCCGGGGAGCTGTTTTTT; CDR3: CASSYSGGQGPGELFF
J: TRBJ1-2; D: TRBD1; size: once; V: TRBV11-1; DNA: TGTGCCAGCAGCTTCGGACAGGGCAGAGGCTACACCTTC; CDR3: CASSFGQGRGYTF
J: TRBJ2-4; D: .; size: .; V: TRBV5-4; DNA: TGTGCCAGCGCAGACCGAGGCGGGAGAGGGGGAAACAGTCAGTACTTC; CDR3: CASADRGGRGGNSQYF
J: TRBJ2-3; D: .; size: .; V: TRBV27; DNA: TGTGCCAGCAATGCCGAGGGGGGGGCGAACACAGATACGCAGTATTTT; CDR3: CASNAEGGANTDTQYF
J: TRBJ2-1; D: .; size: .; V: TRBV28; DNA: TGTGCCAGCAGTAAGTGGGGGGAGATCAACAATGAGCAGTTCTTC; CDR3: CASSKWGEINNEQFF
J: TRBJ2-1; D: TRBD2; size: .; V: TRBV5-1; DNA: TGCGCCAGCAGCTTCCAAGCGGGGGGGACCTACAATGAGCAGTTCTTC; CDR3: CASSFQAGGTYNEQFF
J: TRBJ1-2; D: .; size: .; V: TRBV11-3; DNA: TGTGCCAGCAGCCGAGGTTCGTCCTATGGCTACACCTTC; CDR3: CASSRGSSYGYTF
J: TRBJ1-2; D: .; size: .; V: TRBV6-6; DNA: TGTGCCAGCAGTTATCGAGCGAGGAGCGACGGCTACACCTTC; CDR3: CASSYRARSDGYTF
J: TRBJ2-3; D: .; size: .; V: TRBV19; DNA: TGTGCCAGTAGTCCAATTAGCGGCCTCACAGATACGCAGTATTTT; CDR3: CASSPISGLTDTQYF
J: TRBJ1-2; D: TRBD1; size: .; V: TRBV7-8; DNA: TGTGCCAGCAGCCCCGGACAGGGTCTCTATGGCTACACCTTC; CDR3: CASSPGQGLYGYTF
J: TRBJ1-4; D: TRBD1; size: .; V: TRBV28; DNA: TGTGCCAGCAGTTCGCCGACAGGGGGCGGTGAAAAACTGTTTTTT; CDR3: CASSSPTGGGEKLFF
J: TRBJ2-3; D: TRBD2; size: .; V: TRBV15; DNA: TGTGCCACCAGCAGAGATGGTAGCGGGGATACGCAGTATTTT; CDR3: CATSRDGSGDTQYF
J: TRBJ2-7; D: .; size: .; V: TRBV15; DNA: TGTGCCACCCGTAAAAACAGGGGAGGCTCCTACGAGCAGTACTTC; CDR3: CATRKNRGGSYEQYF
J: TRBJ2-3; D: .; size: .; V: TRBV11-1; DNA: TGTGCCAGCAGCTTAGCTCCGGGTTCCGATACGCAGTATTTT; CDR3: CASSLAPGSDTQYF
J: TRBJ2-7; D: .; size: .; V: TRBV11-3; DNA: TGCGCCAGCAGTCCGGCCTACGAGCAGTACTTC; CDR3: CASSPAYEQYF
J: TRBJ2-4; D: TRBD2; size: once; V: TRBV5-6; DNA: TGTGCCAGCAGCCTTCAAAAGACTAGCGGTATCAAAAACATTCAGTACTTC; CDR3: CASSLQKTSGIKNIQYF